The 17 T cell receptor beta chains in this list originate from one sample, sequenced in a study of blood T cells in healthy people across ages. The use of a sample-barcoded 5' primer and a J-beta primer mix characterized a second PCR of about 7 to 12 cycles. TCRdb analysed the 5' RACE reads with MiXCR anew, one entry per CDR3 protein. Among about 730,000 distinct CDR3 sequences listed, 40% to 45% were seen once. Sequencing was done on a sample of blood. Receptors originate from a woman aged 55 to 70 in good health.

This clonotype appeared a few times. The genes are TRBV4-2 and TRBJ2-3, with 9 bases identical to TRBD2. The germline V gene has CDR1 LGHNA and CDR2 YNFKEQ. The trim removed 0 bases at V and 5 bases at J, leaving 6 bases unmatched. The length of the CDR3 is 16 residues. This CDR3 reads CASSQDSSGGEDTQYF. The CDR3, as DNA: TGTGCCAGCAGCCAAGACAGTAGCGGGGGAGAAGATACGCAGTATTTT.

The chain joins TRBV2 to TRBJ1-6, with D unclear. Trimming took 9 bases from V and 8 from J, leaving 14 bases between them. Germline V gene lookup returns CDR1 SNHLY and CDR2 FYNNEI. There are 13 residues in the CDR3. Here the CDR3 DNA reads TGTGCCAGTCTGGGCATAGAATATTCACCCCTCCACTTT. Protein sequence: CASLGIEYSPLHF. The full variable domain, rest sourced from reference TRBV2 and TRBJ1-6, is EPEVTQTPSHQVTQMGQEVILRCVPISNHLYFYWYRQILGQKVEFLVSFYNNEISEKSEIFDDQFSVERPDGSNFTLKIRSTKLEDSAMYFCASLGIEYSPLHFGNGTRLTVT.

This clonotype has a count of ten or more. CDR3 DNA: TGCAGCGTTCGCAACTACGAGCAGTACTTC. It codes for CSVRNYEQYF. This chain uses TRBV29-1 with TRBJ2-7; unclear D gene. CDR1 and CDR2 (germline): SQVTM, ANQGSEA. The CDR3 has 10 amino acids. With 5 bases removed from V and 3 bases from J, the gap between germline ends came to 5 bases.

V gene TRBV24-1 combines with J gene TRBJ1-1; possibly TRBD1 for D (5 bases). Between the trimmed V and J ends, which lost 7 bases and 6 bases, there was a span of 14 bases. The CDR3 runs 13 residues. Looked up from germline, CDR1 is KGHDR and CDR2 is SFDVKD. The CDR3 reads CATSRGGAPEAFF. The CDR3, as DNA: TGTGCCACCAGCCGCGGTGGGGCCCCTGAAGCTTTCTTT.

This clonotype was counted once. The chain recombines TRBV29-1 with TRBJ1-4; D not resolved. V was cut by 7 bases and J by 7 bases, with 13 bases left in between. This CDR3 has 12 residues. Germline CDR1 is SQVTM and CDR2 is ANQGSEA. CDR3 coding DNA: TGCAGCGCACAGCCTCCTAGTGAAAAACTGTTTTTT. Its translation: CSAQPPSEKLFF.

This clonotype showed up just once. The J gene is TRBJ2-1, the V gene TRBV20-1, with TRBD2 matching 10 bases. Germline V gives CDR1 DFQATT, CDR2 SNEGSKA (reference sequence). J lost 6 bases, V lost 2 bases, and 4 bases had no gene match. CDR3 length equals 14 residues. The CDR3 DNA reads as TGCAGTGCTAGAATTAGCGGGGGGAGCAATGAGCAGTTCTTC. Translation: CSARISGGSNEQFF.

This clonotype was observed once. This rearrangement joins TRBV6-6 to TRBJ2-1, with 7 bases lining up with TRBD1. V trimming: 6 bases; J trimming: 8 bases; junction bases outside the gene matches: 4. CDR3 length equals 12 residues. Germline V lookup: CDR1 MNHNY, CDR2 SVGAGI (reference sequence). CDR3 loop: CASRKQGYEQFF. In DNA form, the CDR3 reads TGTGCCAGCAGGAAACAGGGGTATGAGCAGTTCTTC.

This clonotype was recorded at least ten times. The rearrangement uses TRBV7-9 and TRBJ1-1; tentative D call: TRBD1 (6 bases). V lost 0 bases, J lost 4 bases, and 9 bases lay in between. The CDR3 has 14 amino acids. CDR1 and CDR2 (germline): SEHNR, FQNEAQ (reference sequence). Here the CDR3 reads CASSLAQGGTEAFF. CDR3 DNA: TGTGCCAGCAGCTTAGCACAGGGTGGCACTGAAGCTTTCTTT.

This sequence joins TRBV28 and TRBJ2-5, with 7 bases fitting TRBD1. Germline V gene sequence: CDR1 MDHEN, CDR2 SYDVKM. This CDR3 spans 16 amino acids. Germline trimming cut 5 bases from V and 0 bases from J; bases unmatched to any gene: 9. In DNA form, the CDR3 reads TGTGCCAGCAGTCCCCCGACAGGGACCTACCAAGAGACCCAGTACTTC. Residues: CASSPPTGTYQETQYF. Based on the CDR3 plus reference TRBV28 and TRBJ2-5, the full variable domain is DVKVTQSSRYLVKRTGEKVFLECVQDMDHENMFWYRQDPGLGLRLIYFSYDVKMKEKGDIPEGYSVSREKKERFSLILESASTNQTSMYLCASSPPTGTYQETQYFGPGTRLLVL.

This clonotype was counted between two and nine times. V usage is TRBV20-1 and J usage is TRBJ2-3; D tentatively fits TRBD1 or TRBD2 (5 bases each). The CDR3 has 14 amino acids. Germline V gene sequence: CDR1 DFQATT, CDR2 SNEGSKA (reference sequence). V dropped 6 bases and J dropped 0 bases, with 13 bases sitting between them. This chain's CDR3 is CSADGTASTDTQYF. CDR3 bases: TGCAGTGCGGACGGGACGGCCAGCACAGATACGCAGTATTTT.

Ten or more counts support this clonotype. The gene calls are TRBV7-2 and TRBJ1-2; the match to TRBD1 covers 8 bases. The CDR3 loop spans 13 amino acids. Germline V gene sequence: CDR1 SGHTA, CDR2 FQGNSA. V gave up 5 bases and J gave up 3 bases; unmatched junction bases: 2. This chain's CDR3 is CASSMGQDYGYTF. The CDR3, as DNA: TGTGCCAGCAGCATGGGACAGGACTATGGCTACACCTTC. The full variable domain, in which reference TRBV7-2 and TRBJ1-2 provide the parts outside the CDR3, is GAGVSQSPSNKVTEKGKDVELRCDPISGHTALYWYRQSLGQGLEFLIYFQGNSAPDKSGLPSDRFSAERTGGSVSTLTIQRTQQEDSAVYLCASSMGQDYGYTFGSGTRLTVV.

V gene TRBV14 combines with J gene TRBJ1-4; D call uncertain. This CDR3 has 17 residues. CDR1 and CDR2 from the germline V gene are SGHDN and FVKESK. V was cut by 4 bases and J by 2 bases, with 17 bases left in between. The CDR3 DNA is TGTGCCAGCAGCCCGCTGGGAGGAACAAGGACTAATGAAAAACTGTTTTTT. Protein product: CASSPLGGTRTNEKLFF.

As for this clonotype: Compared with germline, one end of the junction differs, possibly owing to a read error. V gene TRBV20-1 combines with J gene TRBJ2-1, with no clear D. CDR3 size: 13 residues. Germline loops: CDR1 DFQATT, CDR2 SNEGSKA (reference sequence). The CDR3 region is CSASGGLYNERFF. As DNA, the CDR3 is TGCAGTGCTAGTGGCGGCCTATACAATGAGCGGTTCTTC.

The genes are TRBV7-2 and TRBJ2-3, with 8 positions matching TRBD2. Per the germline V gene, CDR1 is SGHTA and CDR2 is FQGNSA. The trim removed 8 bases at V and 5 bases at J, leaving 6 bases unmatched. This CDR3 spans 13 amino acids. The CDR3 spells CASRREVLDTQYF. CDR3 nucleotides: TGTGCCAGCCGGCGGGAGGTGTTAGATACGCAGTATTTT. The full variable domain, rest sourced from reference TRBV7-2 and TRBJ2-3, is GAGVSQSPSNKVTEKGKDVELRCDPISGHTALYWYRQSLGQGLEFLIYFQGNSAPDKSGLPSDRFSAERTGGSVSTLTIQRTQQEDSAVYLCASRREVLDTQYFGPGTRLTVL.

The count of this clonotype is one. As DNA, the CDR3 is TGTGCCAGCAAGTCCAGCAGGGAGAACCTCTCCTACGAGCAGTACTTC. Translating it yields CASKSSRENLSYEQYF. The V and J genes are TRBV2 and TRBJ2-7, with D possibly being TRBD1 or TRBD2 (5 bases each). CDR1 and CDR2 (germline): SNHLY, FYNNEI. V lost 7 bases and J 0 bases, leaving 19 bases between the germline ends. CDR3 length equals 16 residues.

This clonotype has more than one count but fewer than ten. The rearrangement links TRBV5-1 to TRBJ2-5, with 8 bases aligning to TRBD1. V trimming: 1 base; J trimming: 4 bases; junction bases outside the gene matches: 6. Per germline, CDR1 SGHRS and CDR2 YFSETQ. The CDR3 is 15 amino acids. In DNA form, the CDR3 reads TGCGCCAGCAGCTTGTCGCAGGGGGCAACAGAGACCCAGTACTTC. This translates into CASSLSQGATETQYF.

This clonotype was counted only a few times. CDR3 loop: CASSRTDYEAFF. CDR3 nucleotide sequence: TGTGCCAGCAGCCGGACCGACTATGAAGCTTTCTTT. This chain uses TRBV11-2 with TRBJ1-1; D is unclear. Germline V gene data show CDR1 as SGHAT and CDR2 as FQNNGV. V lost 5 bases to trimming and J lost 7 bases, with 11 bases between them. The CDR3 has 12 residues.